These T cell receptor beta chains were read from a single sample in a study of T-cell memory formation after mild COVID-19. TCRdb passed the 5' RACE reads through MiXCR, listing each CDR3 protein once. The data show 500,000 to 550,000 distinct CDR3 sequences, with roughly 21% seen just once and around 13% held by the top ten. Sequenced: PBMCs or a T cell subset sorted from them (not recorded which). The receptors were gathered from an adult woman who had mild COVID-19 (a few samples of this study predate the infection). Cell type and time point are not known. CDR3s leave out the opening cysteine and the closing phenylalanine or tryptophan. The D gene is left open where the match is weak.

CDR3 protein: ASSPTSAMTDTQY
D gene: TRBD2
V gene: TRBV5-1
J gene: TRBJ2-3

CDR3 protein: ASSQDTSRGYEQY
D gene: TRBD2
V gene: TRBV4-1
J gene: TRBJ2-7

CDR3 protein: ASSLVGGLLNEQF
D gene: .
V gene: TRBV7-9
J gene: TRBJ2-1

CDR3 protein: ATTDLTGLNTGELF
D gene: TRBD1
V gene: TRBV28
J gene: TRBJ2-2

CDR3 protein: ASSLAGIASVDYEQY
D gene: .
V gene: TRBV7-9
J gene: TRBJ2-7

CDR3 protein: ASSSGTGGGNTIY
D gene: TRBD1
V gene: TRBV7-6
J gene: TRBJ1-3

CDR3 protein: ASTRLAGQETQY
D gene: TRBD2
V gene: TRBV6-6
J gene: TRBJ2-5

CDR3 protein: ASSQGDFGTDTQY
D gene: .
V gene: TRBV14
J gene: TRBJ2-3

CDR3 protein: ASSPRGGRVTEAF
D gene: .
V gene: TRBV5-1
J gene: TRBJ1-1

CDR3 protein: ASSAYLGEQY
D gene: .
V gene: TRBV7-9
J gene: TRBJ2-7

CDR3 protein: ASSQGTSAEAYNEQF
D gene: TRBD2
V gene: TRBV4-3
J gene: TRBJ2-1

CDR3 protein: ASRRTGLDNEQF
D gene: TRBD1
V gene: TRBV7-9
J gene: TRBJ2-1

CDR3 protein: AWNGRLGELF
D gene: TRBD2
V gene: TRBV30
J gene: TRBJ2-2

CDR3 protein: ASSLTDPSGNTIY
D gene: .
V gene: TRBV5-1
J gene: TRBJ1-3

CDR3 protein: ASSKVPGLRVGGTDTQY
D gene: TRBD2
V gene: TRBV14
J gene: TRBJ2-3

CDR3 protein: SARSPQGEYEQY
D gene: TRBD1
V gene: TRBV20-1
J gene: TRBJ2-7

CDR3 protein: ASSSPRDREPLPGQETQY
D gene: TRBD1
V gene: TRBV27
J gene: TRBJ2-5

CDR3 protein: ASSVSTGDSYEQY
D gene: TRBD1
V gene: TRBV9
J gene: TRBJ2-7

CDR3 protein: ASSSDRTSGTHEQF
D gene: TRBD2
V gene: TRBV7-2
J gene: TRBJ2-1

CDR3 protein: ASSAHTSTGGLSDTQY
D gene: TRBD2
V gene: TRBV9
J gene: TRBJ2-3

CDR3 protein: ASSFYPGTRNTGELF
D gene: .
V gene: TRBV19
J gene: TRBJ2-2

CDR3 protein: ASSKGQGGLAEAF
D gene: TRBD1
V gene: TRBV6-5
J gene: TRBJ1-1

CDR3 protein: ASSLGTDPDTQY
D gene: TRBD1
V gene: TRBV5-5
J gene: TRBJ2-3

CDR3 protein: ASSKGGSDYGYT
D gene: .
V gene: TRBV7-2
J gene: TRBJ1-2

CDR3 protein: AISEAGTRNYEQF
D gene: TRBD2
V gene: TRBV10-3
J gene: TRBJ2-1

CDR3 protein: ASSHITTNWYGYT
D gene: .
V gene: TRBV3-1
J gene: TRBJ1-2

CDR3 protein: ATRDREYYAGYEQY
D gene: TRBD1
V gene: TRBV24-1
J gene: TRBJ2-7

CDR3 protein: SARGVPNQPQH
D gene: .
V gene: TRBV20-1
J gene: TRBJ1-5

CDR3 protein: ASNQREGWRDTEAF
D gene: .
V gene: TRBV7-9
J gene: TRBJ1-1

CDR3 protein: ASSVGIDGGNTQY
D gene: .
V gene: TRBV9
J gene: TRBJ2-3

CDR3 protein: ASSQAGQEGGTGELF
D gene: .
V gene: TRBV3-1
J gene: TRBJ2-2

CDR3 protein: ASSVQTSTDTQY
D gene: .
V gene: TRBV9
J gene: TRBJ2-3

CDR3 protein: ASSPARRGEKLF
D gene: .
V gene: TRBV18
J gene: TRBJ1-4

CDR3 protein: ASGGINYGYT
D gene: .
V gene: TRBV6-5
J gene: TRBJ1-2

CDR3 protein: ASSLAWDPQF
D gene: .
V gene: TRBV5-6
J gene: TRBJ2-1

CDR3 protein: ASSVGGGSLNIQY
D gene: TRBD2
V gene: TRBV9
J gene: TRBJ2-4

CDR3 protein: ASSQGPVAGAEETQY
D gene: .
V gene: TRBV4-1
J gene: TRBJ2-5

CDR3 protein: ASSPGTGDGTDTQY
D gene: TRBD1
V gene: TRBV19
J gene: TRBJ2-3

CDR3 protein: ASSLGSSSRSTDTQY
D gene: .
V gene: TRBV7-9
J gene: TRBJ2-3

CDR3 protein: ATSDPIPGELF
D gene: .
V gene: TRBV24-1
J gene: TRBJ2-2

CDR3 protein: ASRSVYRGVDNYGYT
D gene: TRBD1
V gene: TRBV5-1
J gene: TRBJ1-2

CDR3 protein: ASPAASSTDTQY
D gene: .
V gene: TRBV7-9
J gene: TRBJ2-3

CDR3 protein: ASSLRTERAEAF
D gene: .
V gene: TRBV7-9
J gene: TRBJ1-1

CDR3 protein: ASSREASNTEAF
D gene: .
V gene: TRBV7-9
J gene: TRBJ1-1

CDR3 protein: ASSPRGSGNEQF
D gene: TRBD2
V gene: TRBV12-3/TRBV12-4
J gene: TRBJ2-1

CDR3 protein: ASSSIGLADLYEQY
D gene: TRBD2
V gene: TRBV18
J gene: TRBJ2-7

CDR3 protein: ASGGQGAPNEQF
D gene: TRBD1
V gene: TRBV2
J gene: TRBJ2-1

CDR3 protein: ASSPFLGQGKGKTEAF
D gene: TRBD1
V gene: TRBV6-5
J gene: TRBJ1-1

CDR3 protein: SALGAQLLI
D gene: .
V gene: TRBV20-1
J gene: TRBJ1-1

CDR3 protein: ASNYPGRRGAEAF
D gene: .
V gene: TRBV2
J gene: TRBJ1-1

CDR3 protein: AWSVTGPDEQY
D gene: .
V gene: TRBV30
J gene: TRBJ2-7

CDR3 protein: ASSSSLVRSVHNEQF
D gene: .
V gene: TRBV7-2
J gene: TRBJ2-1

CDR3 protein: ASSLAWGQGGEQY
D gene: TRBD1
V gene: TRBV7-6
J gene: TRBJ2-7

CDR3 protein: ASSLEGQGTQGYT
D gene: TRBD1
V gene: TRBV5-1
J gene: TRBJ1-2

CDR3 protein: ASSTGQGRGQPQH
D gene: TRBD1
V gene: TRBV12-3/TRBV12-4
J gene: TRBJ1-5

CDR3 protein: ASSNGLAGDYEQY
D gene: TRBD2
V gene: TRBV5-4
J gene: TRBJ2-7

CDR3 protein: ASSQVIRDNEQF
D gene: .
V gene: TRBV4-1
J gene: TRBJ2-1

CDR3 protein: ASSPNSGRSTDTQY
D gene: TRBD2
V gene: TRBV7-9
J gene: TRBJ2-3

CDR3 protein: ASSLLQRGVLDEQF
D gene: .
V gene: TRBV7-6
J gene: TRBJ2-1

CDR3 protein: ASSLVLGGSSYEQY
D gene: .
V gene: TRBV5-1
J gene: TRBJ2-7